The entry below gives a single T cell receptor beta chain sequence along with its context. Its target is unknown. The CDR3 totals 14 residues. Germline V CDR1 and CDR2: SQVTM, ANQGSEA. V shed 6 bases, J shed 0 bases, and the junction held 7 bases outside the gene matches. The sample originates from a study of cytomegalovirus exposure and HLA in healthy donors. Study outcomes and limitations: The study assumed roughly uniform donor sequencing depth for presence/absence analyses. According to an earlier analysis, most TCR beta V segments yielded productive rearrangements about 87% or about 30% of the time.

In the PCR, 60 Vbeta and 13 Jbeta primers were used. Here immunoSEQ multiplex PCR was the method, and the copy in TCRdb shows in-frame clones only, minus some. The repertoire holds some 150,000 clones, with around 84% as singletons. This clonotype was sampled from a middle-aged woman in good health and CMV-seropositive. Specimen: PBMCs. The chain recombines TRBV29-1 with TRBJ2-7, with 8 bases fitting TRBD2. The DNA of the CDR3 is TGCAGCGTCAGTAGCGGGACAAGCTCCTACGAGCAGTACTTC. It specifies CSVSSGTSSYEQYF.